Each of the 9 T cell receptor beta chains below was sequenced from the same sample in a study of T cells after yellow fever vaccination. Using its own MiXCR run on the 5' RACE reads, TCRdb lists one record per CDR3 protein. The sample gives about 260,000 distinct CDR3 sequences, 13% of which show up once; roughly 0.5% is in the top ten. This specimen consisted of CD4+ T cells sorted from PBMCs, obtained 45 days after the yellow fever booster vaccination. Source of these receptors: a man aged 25-45 years who received the YFV17D yellow fever vaccine.

This rearrangement joins TRBV7-9 to TRBJ1-1; a possible D gene is TRBD1 (5 bases). From germline, CDR1 is SEHNR and CDR2 FQNEAQ (reference sequence). Trimming took 0 bases from V and 1 from J, leaving 9 bases between them. This CDR3 has 15 amino acids. The CDR3 region has the DNA TGTGCCAGCAGCTTAGCGGGACTTACGAACACTGAAGCTTTCTTT. Protein sequence: CASSLAGLTNTEAFF. The variable domain in full, completed from reference TRBV7-9 and TRBJ1-1, reads DTGVSQNPRHKITKRGQNVTFRCDPISEHNRLYWYRQTLGQGPEFLTYFQNEAQLEKSRLLSDRFSAERPKGSFSTLEIQRTEQGDSAMYLCASSLAGLTNTEAFFGQGTRLTVV.

This clonotype has just a few counts. The rearrangement uses TRBV5-1 and TRBJ2-5, with D hard to call. The V end was cut by 1 base, the J end by 4 bases, with 11 bases between. This CDR3 is 14 amino acids long. Germline V gives CDR1 SGHRS, CDR2 YFSETQ. The CDR3 loop reads CASSLSSARETQYF. The DNA of the CDR3 is TGCGCCAGCAGCTTGTCTTCGGCAAGAGAGACCCAGTACTTC. The full variable domain, its missing parts supplied by reference TRBV5-1 and TRBJ2-5, is KAGVTQTPRYLIKTRGQQVTLSCSPISGHRSVSWYQQTPGQGLQFLFEYFSETQRNKGNFPGRFSGRQFSNSRSEMNVSTLELGDSALYLCASSLSSARETQYFGPGTRLLVL.

This clonotype showed up just a few times. The chain employs TRBV5-8 and TRBJ1-2, with no clear D. CDR3 size: 16 residues. The germline V and J ends were trimmed by 1 base and 6 bases, with 19 bases remaining between them. Germline values: CDR1 SGHTS, CDR2 YDEGEE. The CDR3: CASSLPGTGSQNGYTF. CDR3 in DNA: TGTGCCAGCAGCTTGCCCGGCACCGGGAGCCAAAATGGCTACACCTTC.

This clonotype was counted a single time. This chain joins TRBV6-1 and TRBJ2-7, with 8 positions matching TRBD2. V trimming: 6 bases; J trimming: 10 bases; junction bases outside the gene matches: 5. Germline lookup yields CDR1 MNHNS and CDR2 SASEGT. The CDR3 spans 11 residues. CDR3 sequence (DNA): TGTGCCAGCAGAGCCAGCGGGAGTCAGTACTTC. As protein: CASRASGSQYF.

This clonotype was recorded a few times. The chain links TRBV28 to TRBJ2-1; no firm D call. CDR3 length equals 11 residues. The V gene's germline CDR1 is MDHEN and CDR2 SYDVKM. Trimming left V 1 base short and J 9 bases short, with 4 bases between. This CDR3 is CASSLYPEQFF. The CDR3 DNA sequence: TGTGCCAGCAGTTTATATCCTGAGCAGTTCTTC.

J is TRBJ2-1 and V is TRBV5-1, with 7 bases aligning to TRBD1. Germline V gene data show CDR1 as SGHRS and CDR2 as YFSETQ. J gave up 5 bases and V 4 bases, and 9 bases lay outside the gene matches. CDR3 length: 15 residues. The CDR3 is CASSHATTGHNEQFF. CDR3 bases: TGCGCCAGCAGCCACGCAACGACAGGGCACAATGAGCAGTTCTTC.

This clonotype was picked up many times. The genes are TRBV6-2 or TRBV6-3 and TRBJ2-3; 9 nucleotides line up with TRBD2. Germline assignment: CDR1 MNHEY and CDR2 SVGEGT. This CDR3 is built from 17 residues. J lost 2 bases, V lost 2 bases, and 8 bases had no gene match. CDR3 sequence: CASSYGALAGHTDTQYF. Written as DNA, the CDR3 is TGTGCCAGCAGTTACGGGGCGCTAGCGGGACACACAGATACGCAGTATTTT.

This clonotype was seen only a few times. This chain connects TRBV6-1 to TRBJ2-5, with 9 bases fitting TRBD2. Trimming cost V 5 bases and J 5 bases; bases outside gene matches: 12. The germline CDR1 and CDR2 sequences are MNHNS and SASEGT. The CDR3 has 16 amino acids. CDR3 residues: CASSPPGLASEETQYF. CDR3 DNA: TGTGCCAGCAGTCCTCCGGGACTAGCATCCGAGGAGACCCAGTACTTC.

This clonotype was seen a few times. The V and J genes are TRBV7-2 and TRBJ2-2; the D is unclear. The CDR3 totals 14 residues. Between the trimmed V and J ends, which lost 2 bases and 7 bases, there was a span of 11 bases. Germline V lookup: CDR1 SGHTA, CDR2 FQGNSA. The CDR3 region has the DNA TGTGCCAGCAGCTTAATCTCCCCGGGCGGGGAGCTGTTTTTT. Its translation is CASSLISPGGELFF.